The present entry profiles one T cell receptor beta chain with its context. Reverse transcription of extracted RNA yielded cDNA, which provided the sequencing template. Method: immunoSEQ multiplex PCR; TCRdb's copy keeps in-frame clones and lacks some. Among 200,000 or so clones, 58% were seen once, and the ten largest hold 5.5% to 6%. As to treatment: oral pan-JAK inhibitor, 5-10 mg twice daily. This specimen comes from a study of CD8+ T cells in alopecia areata. This CDR3 has 13 residues. In germline, CDR1 is SGHRS, CDR2 YFSETQ. V was clipped by 0 bases and J by 3 bases, with 6 bases between them. The origin of this receptor is a human donor with alopecia areata. The genes are TRBV5-1 and TRBJ1-1; no clear D gene. Sample: CD4+ T cells sorted from blood, taken at week 24, from a patient treated with tofacitinib. The CDR3 sequence is CASSLEQDTEAFF. DNA of the CDR3: TGCGCCAGCAGCTTGGAGCAGGACACTGAAGCTTTCTTT.